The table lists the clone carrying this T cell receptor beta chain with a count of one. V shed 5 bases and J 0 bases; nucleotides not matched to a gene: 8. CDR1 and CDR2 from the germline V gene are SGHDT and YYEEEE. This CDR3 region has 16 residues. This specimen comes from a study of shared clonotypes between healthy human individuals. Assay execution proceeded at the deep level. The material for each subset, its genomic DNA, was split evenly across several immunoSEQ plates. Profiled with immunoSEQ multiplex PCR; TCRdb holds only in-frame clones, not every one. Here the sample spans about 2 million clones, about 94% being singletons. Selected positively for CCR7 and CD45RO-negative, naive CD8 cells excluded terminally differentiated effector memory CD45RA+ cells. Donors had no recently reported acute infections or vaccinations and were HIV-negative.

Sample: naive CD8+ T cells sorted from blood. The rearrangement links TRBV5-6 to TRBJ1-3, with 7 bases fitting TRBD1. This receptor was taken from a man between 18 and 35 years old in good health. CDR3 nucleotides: TGTGCCAGCAGGAAACAGGGGTCCTCCTCTGGAAACACCATATATTTT. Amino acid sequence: CASRKQGSSSGNTIYF.